This note documents a single T cell receptor (beta chain) sequence. Its specificity is not known. Sequencing was designed to attain a depth spanning 1 in 200,000 to 1 in 1 million T cells. Produced via immunoSEQ multiplex PCR; TCRdb's table is partial and in-frame only. The sample holds 24,000 or so clones; 65% to 80% are singletons and the top ten take about half. This record comes from a study of cytotoxic CD8 clonotypes in ibrutinib-treated CLL. Study context: Responses comprised 24 partial and 2 complete; at median around six years, 14 remained remitted and some 12 progressed.

CDR1 SGHRS and CDR2 YFSETQ come from the germline V gene. With 4 bases clipped from V and 4 bases from J, the junction kept 7 bases outside the gene matches. The length of the CDR3 is 14 residues. Genomic DNA in an amount of around 2.2 micrograms was extracted from cryopreserved PBMCs and used for the preparation of TCR beta libraries. Study-level points and caveats: Baseline clonality exceeded age-matched healthy donors and tracked circulating CD8+ T-cell counts.

The V call is TRBV5-1, the J call TRBJ2-5; TRBD1 matches 7 bases. The sequence came from a human donor with chronic lymphocytic leukemia. The sequencing used PBMCs, collected after 12 months of ibrutinib treatment. The CDR3 sequence is CASSADQGVETQYF. The CDR3 bases are TGCGCCAGCAGCGCTGATCAGGGGGTAGAGACCCAGTACTTC.